What follows describes a single TCR beta chain. Its specificity is unknown. This sample was included in a study of cytomegalovirus exposure and HLA in healthy donors. Across the whole study: Drawn from HLA-typed donors, around 85 million unique TCRs were held in an early data release.

Study-level points and caveats: As confirmed in vitro, a few CMV-associated chains were specific for CMV antigens. Most TCR sequences proved rare, with some public TCRs found in many donors.

With 60 Vbeta and 13 Jbeta primers, the PCR was carried out. Using immunoSEQ multiplex PCR, the repertoire was profiled, and TCRdb retains in-frame clones only, with some absent. The sample carries approximately 210,000 clones, approximately 87% recorded once. This sequence was found in a man in his thirties or forties in good health and CMV-seronegative. Sequencing was done on a sample of PBMCs.

Here the CDR3 reads CASSLIQGQAFF. In DNA, the CDR3 is TGTGCCAGCAGTTTAATACAGGGTCAAGCTTTCTTT. This chain uses TRBV27 with TRBJ1-1, with a tentative D call TRBD1 (6 bases). The CDR3 runs to 12 residues. Looked up from germline, CDR1 is MNHEY and CDR2 is SMNVEV (reference sequence). Trimming took 2 bases from V and 9 from J, leaving 10 bases between them.